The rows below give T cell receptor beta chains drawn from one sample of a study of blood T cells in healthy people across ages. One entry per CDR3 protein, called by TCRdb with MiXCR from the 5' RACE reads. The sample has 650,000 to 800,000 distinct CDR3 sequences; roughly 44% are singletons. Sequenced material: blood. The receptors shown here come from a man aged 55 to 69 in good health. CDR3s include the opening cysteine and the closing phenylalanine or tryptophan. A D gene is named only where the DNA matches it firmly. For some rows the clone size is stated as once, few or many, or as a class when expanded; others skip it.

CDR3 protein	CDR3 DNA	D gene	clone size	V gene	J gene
CAWGLADSYNEQFF	TGTGCCTGGGGTCTAGCGGACTCCTACAATGAGCAGTTCTTC	TRBD2	NA	TRBV7-9	TRBJ2-1
CASSYARNEQFF	TGTGCCAGCAGTTACGCTAGAAATGAGCAGTTCTTC	NA	once	TRBV6-2/TRBV6-3	TRBJ2-1
CSVEGTGSTDEQFF	TGCAGCGTTGAAGGGACAGGGTCTACGGATGAGCAGTTCTTC	TRBD1	NA	TRBV29-1	TRBJ2-1
CASSTPRDLSITDTQYF	TGTGCCAGCAGCACCCCCCGGGACTTAAGCATCACAGATACGCAGTATTTT	NA	few	TRBV7-2	TRBJ2-3
CASSYWHSQETQYF	TGTGCCAGCAGTTATTGGCATTCTCAAGAGACCCAGTACTTC	NA	few	TRBV6-6	TRBJ2-5
CASSPGSSELYGYTF	TGCGCCAGCAGCCCCGGGAGTTCGGAATTATATGGCTACACCTTC	NA	NA	TRBV5-1	TRBJ1-2
CASSFGGPEETQYF	TGTGCCAGCAGTTTCGGGGGCCCCGAAGAGACCCAGTACTTC	NA	few	TRBV12-3/TRBV12-4	TRBJ2-5
CASSRLSPGTGDGYTF	TGTGCCAGCAGCCGACTTTCACCCGGGACAGGGGACGGCTACACCTTC	TRBD1	few	TRBV12-3/TRBV12-4	TRBJ1-2
CASSQVAEYNEKLFF	TGCGCCAGCAGCCAAGTAGCAGAGTATAATGAAAAACTGTTTTTT	NA	NA	TRBV4-3	TRBJ1-4
CASRGDGPNEQFF	TGTGCCAGCAGGGGGGACGGACCCAATGAGCAGTTCTTC	NA	few	TRBV2	TRBJ2-1
CASSSGLSSYNEQFF	TGTGCCAGCAGCTCCGGACTGAGCTCCTACAATGAGCAGTTCTTC	NA	few	TRBV7-2	TRBJ2-1
CASSSPGGGQFF	TGTGCCAGCAGCTCCCCGGGCGGAGGGCAGTTCTTC	NA	NA	TRBV7-3	TRBJ2-1
CASSFRWTGVTDTQYF	TGTGCCAGCAGCTTCCGTTGGACGGGGGTTACAGATACGCAGTATTTT	NA	NA	TRBV7-2	TRBJ2-3
CASSLGGTSGAPEYF	TGTGCCAGCAGCTTAGGTGGGACTAGCGGGGCTCCGGAGTATTTT	TRBD2	few	TRBV7-2	TRBJ2-3
CASSLSTGENIQYF	TGTGCCAGCTCACTCTCAACAGGTGAAAACATTCAGTACTTC	NA	NA	TRBV18	TRBJ2-4
CASSKETYTEAFF	TGTGCCAGCAGCAAAGAAACGTACACTGAAGCTTTCTTT	NA	NA	TRBV21-1	TRBJ1-1
CASSFDRGNEKLFF	TGTGCCAGCAGCTTCGACAGGGGGAACGAAAAACTGTTTTTT	TRBD1	few	TRBV7-2	TRBJ1-4
CASSLQGDLRYGYTF	TGTGCCAGCAGCTTACAGGGGGACCTTCGGTATGGCTACACCTTC	TRBD1	NA	TRBV7-9	TRBJ1-2
CASSLGVGTGSSDEQYF	TGTGCCAGCAGCTTAGGGGTTGGGACAGGTAGCTCAGACGAGCAGTACTTC	TRBD1	NA	TRBV7-2	TRBJ2-7
CASSIGYGVGEQFF	TGTGCCAGTAGTATAGGGTATGGGGTCGGTGAGCAGTTCTTC	NA	NA	TRBV19	TRBJ2-1
CASSTTGASGELFF	TGTGCCAGCAGCACGACAGGAGCAAGCGGGGAGCTGTTTTTT	NA	NA	TRBV7-2	TRBJ2-2
CASSLMTAGSYEQYF	TGCGCCAGCAGCTTGATGACAGCGGGGTCCTACGAGCAGTACTTC	TRBD2	few	TRBV5-1	TRBJ2-7
CASSQDQSYGYTF	TGTGCCAGCAGCCAAGATCAAAGCTATGGCTACACCTTC	NA	few	TRBV14	TRBJ1-2
CASSQSRGEGGYTF	TGCGCCAGCAGCCAATCCCGGGGGGAGGGAGGCTACACCTTC	NA	NA	TRBV4-3	TRBJ1-2